The clone carrying this T cell receptor (beta chain) has a handful of counts. What it binds is unknown. The data derive from a study of T cells in Graves' hyperthyroidism and ophthalmopathy. Overall study: Peripheral blood sampling occurred at initial diagnosis, before any treatment.

Trimming cost V 7 bases and J 6 bases, with 19 bases left between them. Per the germline V gene, CDR1 is MGHDK and CDR2 is SYGVNS. This CDR3 contains 14 residues. The study excluded patients with uncontrolled infection, other autoimmune disease, pregnancy or lactation. Points from the study as a whole: Model-based prediction identified ophthalmopathy a median 6.5 months prior to its onset. A 13 V-J signature model discriminated ophthalmopathy versus stable hyperthyroidism.

Using RNA transcripts as the source, TCR beta CDR3 regions were amplified. The HTBI primer set was used in a first-round RT-PCR of the TCR CDR3. TCRdb reanalysed the multiplex PCR reads using MiXCR and keeps one entry per CDR3 protein. The data show hundreds of thousands of distinct CDR3 sequences, 35% to 45% seen once. The clonotype was recovered from a young man with Graves' hyperthyroidism. The chain joins TRBV25-1 to TRBJ2-7; D may correspond to TRBD1 or TRBD2 (5 bases each). Sample: blood. The CDR3 protein is CASIDTVGTGEQYF. The CDR3, as DNA: TGTGCCAGCATCGACACCGTGGGGACGGGCGAGCAGTACTTC.